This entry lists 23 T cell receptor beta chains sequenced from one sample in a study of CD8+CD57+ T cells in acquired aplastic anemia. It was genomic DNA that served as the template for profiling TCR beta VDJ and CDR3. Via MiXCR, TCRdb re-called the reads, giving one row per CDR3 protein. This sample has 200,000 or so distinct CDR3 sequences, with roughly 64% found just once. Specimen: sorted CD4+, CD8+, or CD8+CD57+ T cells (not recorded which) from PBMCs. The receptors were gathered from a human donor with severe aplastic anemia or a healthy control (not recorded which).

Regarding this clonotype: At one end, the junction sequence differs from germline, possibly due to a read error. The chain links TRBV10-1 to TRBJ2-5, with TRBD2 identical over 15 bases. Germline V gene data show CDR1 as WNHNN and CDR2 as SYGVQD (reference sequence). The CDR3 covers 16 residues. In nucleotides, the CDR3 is TGTGCCAGCAGCCCCGGGACTAGCGGGAGGCCCCTAGGGCAGTACTTC. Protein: CASSPGTSGRPLGQYF.

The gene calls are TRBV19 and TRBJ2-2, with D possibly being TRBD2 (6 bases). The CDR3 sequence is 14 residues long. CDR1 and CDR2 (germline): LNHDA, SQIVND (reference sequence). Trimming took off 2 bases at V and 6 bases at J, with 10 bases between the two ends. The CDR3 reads CASSIPSAAGELFF. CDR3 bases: TGTGCCAGTAGTATACCTAGCGCGGCCGGGGAGCTGTTTTTT.

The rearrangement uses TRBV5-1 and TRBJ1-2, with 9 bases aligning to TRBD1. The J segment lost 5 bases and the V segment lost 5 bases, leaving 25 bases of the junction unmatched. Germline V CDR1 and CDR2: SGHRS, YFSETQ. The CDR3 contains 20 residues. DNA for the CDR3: TGCGCCAGCAGTTCCGTTTCTCTCGGGGGACAGGGCCAAGGAAGTTATGGCTACACCTTC. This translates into CASSSVSLGGQGQGSYGYTF. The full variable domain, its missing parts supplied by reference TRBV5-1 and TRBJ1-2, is KAGVTQTPRYLIKTRGQQVTLSCSPISGHRSVSWYQQTPGQGLQFLFEYFSETQRNKGNFPGRFSGRQFSNSRSEMNVSTLELGDSALYLCASSSVSLGGQGQGSYGYTFGSGTRLTVV.

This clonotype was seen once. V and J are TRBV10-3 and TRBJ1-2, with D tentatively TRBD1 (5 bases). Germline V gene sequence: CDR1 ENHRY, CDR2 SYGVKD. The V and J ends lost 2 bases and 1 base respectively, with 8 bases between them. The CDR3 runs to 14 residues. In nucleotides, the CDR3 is TGTGCCATCAGTGAGGGGGGGTTTAACTATGGCTACACCTTC. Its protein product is CAISEGGFNYGYTF.

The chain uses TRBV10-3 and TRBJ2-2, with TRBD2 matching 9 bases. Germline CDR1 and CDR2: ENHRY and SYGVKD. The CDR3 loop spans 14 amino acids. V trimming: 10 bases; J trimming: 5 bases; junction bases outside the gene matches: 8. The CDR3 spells CASKAGGGTGELFF. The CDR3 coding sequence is TGTGCCAGCAAAGCGGGAGGAGGTACCGGGGAGCTGTTTTTT.

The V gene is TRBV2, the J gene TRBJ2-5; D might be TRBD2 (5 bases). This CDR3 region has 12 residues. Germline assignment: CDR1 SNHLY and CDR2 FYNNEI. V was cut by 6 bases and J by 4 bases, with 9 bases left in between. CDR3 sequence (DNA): TGTGCCAGCAGCCCTGGACTAGAGACCCAGTACTTC. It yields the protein CASSPGLETQYF.

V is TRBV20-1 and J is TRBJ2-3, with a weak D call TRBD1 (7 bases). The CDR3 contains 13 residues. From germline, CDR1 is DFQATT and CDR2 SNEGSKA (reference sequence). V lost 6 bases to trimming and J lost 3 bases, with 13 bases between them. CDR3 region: CSARGVGTDTQYF. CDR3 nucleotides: TGCAGTGCCAGGGGGGTAGGGACAGATACGCAGTATTTT.

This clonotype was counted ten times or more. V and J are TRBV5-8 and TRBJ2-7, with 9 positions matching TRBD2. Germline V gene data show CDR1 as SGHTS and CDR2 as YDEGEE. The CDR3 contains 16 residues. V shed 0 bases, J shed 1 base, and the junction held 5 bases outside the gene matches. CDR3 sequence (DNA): TGTGCCAGCAGCTTGGGTGGCGGGGGGGGGTCCTACGAGCAGTACTTC. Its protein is CASSLGGGGGSYEQYF.

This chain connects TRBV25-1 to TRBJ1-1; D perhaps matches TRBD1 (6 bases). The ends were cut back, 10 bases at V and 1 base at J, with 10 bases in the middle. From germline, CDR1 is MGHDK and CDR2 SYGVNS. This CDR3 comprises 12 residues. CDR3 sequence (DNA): TGTGCCACCGTACAGGGGAACACTGAAGCTTTCTTT. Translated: CATVQGNTEAFF.

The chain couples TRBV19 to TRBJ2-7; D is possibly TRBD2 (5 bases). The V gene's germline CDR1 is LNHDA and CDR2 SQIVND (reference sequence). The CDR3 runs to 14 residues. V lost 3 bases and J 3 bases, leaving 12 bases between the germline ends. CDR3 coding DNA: TGTGCCAGTAGTATTCTAGCCAGTAGCTACGAGCAGTACTTC. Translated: CASSILASSYEQYF.

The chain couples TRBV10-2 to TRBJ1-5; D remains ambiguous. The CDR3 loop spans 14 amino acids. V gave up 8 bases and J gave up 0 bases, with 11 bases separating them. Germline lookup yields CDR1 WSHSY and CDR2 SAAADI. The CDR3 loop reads CASGSLFSNQPQHF. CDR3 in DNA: TGCGCCAGCGGCTCCCTTTTTAGCAATCAGCCCCAGCATTTT.

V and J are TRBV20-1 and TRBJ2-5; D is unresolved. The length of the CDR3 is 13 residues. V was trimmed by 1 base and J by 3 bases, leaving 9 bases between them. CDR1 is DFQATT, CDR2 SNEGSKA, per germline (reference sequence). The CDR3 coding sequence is TGCAGTGCTAGAGTTATTGTCGAAGAGACCCAGTACTTC. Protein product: CSARVIVEETQYF.

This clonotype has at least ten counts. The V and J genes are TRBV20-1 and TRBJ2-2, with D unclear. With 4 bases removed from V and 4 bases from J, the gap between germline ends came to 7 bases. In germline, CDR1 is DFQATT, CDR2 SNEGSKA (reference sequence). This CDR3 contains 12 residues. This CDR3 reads CSAMKSTGELFF. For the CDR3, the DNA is TGCAGTGCTATGAAATCCACCGGGGAGCTGTTTTTT.

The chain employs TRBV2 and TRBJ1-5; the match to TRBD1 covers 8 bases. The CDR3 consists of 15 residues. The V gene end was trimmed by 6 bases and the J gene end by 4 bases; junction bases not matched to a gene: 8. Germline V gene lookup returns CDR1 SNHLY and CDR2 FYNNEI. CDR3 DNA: TGTGCCAGCAGCGGACGACAGGGGCTGAATCAGCCCCAGCATTTT. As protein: CASSGRQGLNQPQHF.

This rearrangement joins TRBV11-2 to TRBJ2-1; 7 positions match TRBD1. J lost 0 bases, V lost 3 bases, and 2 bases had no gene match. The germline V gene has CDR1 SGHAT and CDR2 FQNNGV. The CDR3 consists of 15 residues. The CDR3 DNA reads TGTGCCAGCAGCTTGACAGGGAACTCCTACAATGAGCAGTTCTTC. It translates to CASSLTGNSYNEQFF.

CDR3 coding DNA: TGTGCCAGCAGCATAGGCGACTTCTCCTACGAGCAGTACTTC. It is translated as CASSIGDFSYEQYF. This sequence joins TRBV7-2 and TRBJ2-7; no reliable D call. Germline V gives CDR1 SGHTA, CDR2 FQGNSA. Trimming stripped 5 bases from V and 0 bases from J, with 11 bases between. This CDR3 region has 14 residues.

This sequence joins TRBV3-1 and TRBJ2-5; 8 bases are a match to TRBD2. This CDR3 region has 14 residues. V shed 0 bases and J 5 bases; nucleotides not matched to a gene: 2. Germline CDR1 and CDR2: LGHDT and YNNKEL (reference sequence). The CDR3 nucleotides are TGTGCCAGCAGCCAAGAGGGCGGGGGGGAGACCCAGTACTTC. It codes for CASSQEGGGETQYF.

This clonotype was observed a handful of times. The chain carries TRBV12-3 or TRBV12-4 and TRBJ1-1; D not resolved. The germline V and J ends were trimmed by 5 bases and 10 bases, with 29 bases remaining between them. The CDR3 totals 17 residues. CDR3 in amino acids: CASSPRMGSRWLDGAFF. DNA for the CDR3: TGTGCCAGCAGTCCGAGGATGGGGAGTCGCTGGCTGGATGGAGCTTTCTTT.

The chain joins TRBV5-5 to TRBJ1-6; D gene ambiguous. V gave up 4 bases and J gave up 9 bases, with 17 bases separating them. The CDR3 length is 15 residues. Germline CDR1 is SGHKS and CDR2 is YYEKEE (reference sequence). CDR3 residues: CASSSRTSPSSPLHF. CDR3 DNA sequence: TGTGCCAGCAGCAGCAGGACCAGCCCGTCTTCACCCCTCCACTTT.

The CDR3, as DNA: TGCAGCGTTGAAGGTGGCAGGGACAGCAATCAGCCCCAGCATTTT. Protein sequence: CSVEGGRDSNQPQHF. The V call is TRBV29-1, the J call TRBJ1-5; a weak D match, TRBD1 (5 bases). From germline, CDR1 is SQVTM and CDR2 ANQGSEA. The CDR3 totals 15 residues. Deletions cut 1 base from V and 1 base from J, with 11 bases between.

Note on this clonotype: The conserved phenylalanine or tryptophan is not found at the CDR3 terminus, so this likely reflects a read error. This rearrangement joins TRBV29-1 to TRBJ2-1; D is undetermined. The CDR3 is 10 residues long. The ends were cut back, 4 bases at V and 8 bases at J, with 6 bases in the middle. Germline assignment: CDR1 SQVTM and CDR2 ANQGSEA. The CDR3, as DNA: TGCAGCGTTGGATTAGATGAGCAGTTCTGC. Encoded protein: CSVGLDEQFC.

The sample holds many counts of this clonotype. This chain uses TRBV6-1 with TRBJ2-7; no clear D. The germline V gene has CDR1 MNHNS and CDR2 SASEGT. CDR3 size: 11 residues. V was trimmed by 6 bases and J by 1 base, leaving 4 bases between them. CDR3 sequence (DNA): TGTGCCAGCAGGGATTCCTACGAGCAGTACTTC. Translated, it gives CASRDSYEQYF.

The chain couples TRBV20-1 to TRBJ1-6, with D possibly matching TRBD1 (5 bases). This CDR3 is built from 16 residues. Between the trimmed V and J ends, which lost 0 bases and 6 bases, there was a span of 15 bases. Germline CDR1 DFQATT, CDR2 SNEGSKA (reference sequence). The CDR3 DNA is TGCAGTGCTAGAGATCTAAGGGGTGGCAGTAATTCACCCCTCCACTTT. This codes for CSARDLRGGSNSPLHF.